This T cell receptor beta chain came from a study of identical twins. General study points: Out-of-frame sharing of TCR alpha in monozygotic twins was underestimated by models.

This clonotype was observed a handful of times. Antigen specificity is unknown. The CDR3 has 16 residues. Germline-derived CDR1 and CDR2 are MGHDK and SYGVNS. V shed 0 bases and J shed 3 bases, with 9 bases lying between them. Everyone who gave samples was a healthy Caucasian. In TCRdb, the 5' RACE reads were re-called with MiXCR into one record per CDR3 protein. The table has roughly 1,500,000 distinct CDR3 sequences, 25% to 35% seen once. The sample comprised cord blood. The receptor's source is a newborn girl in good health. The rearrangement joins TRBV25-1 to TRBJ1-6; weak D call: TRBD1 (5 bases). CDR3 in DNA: TGTGCCAGCAGTGAATATTTCCAGGGCTATAATTCACCCCTCCACTTT. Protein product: CASSEYFQGYNSPLHF.